The next 14 T cell receptor beta chains were all read from a single sample in a study of T cell repertoires in cytomegalovirus infection. MiXCR was run by TCRdb on the reads, yielding one entry per CDR3 protein. The repertoire has a few hundred thousand distinct CDR3 sequences, roughly a sixth of them found once; the top ten carry around 13%. The sequencing input was PBMCs. The origin of the receptors is a human donor in good health (CMV status not recorded). Some clones in this sample may be carry-over from other donors' samples.

This rearrangement joins TRBV5-1 to TRBJ2-7, with D maybe TRBD1 (6 bases). Germline V CDR1 and CDR2: SGHRS, YFSETQ. V was cut by 3 bases and J by 2 bases, with 15 bases left in between. This CDR3 has 15 amino acids. CDR3 protein: CASSSITGTTYEQYF. The CDR3, as DNA: TGCGCCAGCAGCTCCATAACAGGGACCACCTACGAGCAGTACTTC.

This clonotype was observed a single time. This chain links TRBV19 with TRBJ1-2; D possibly corresponds to TRBD1 (5 bases). The CDR3 is made up of 15 amino acids. The V gene lost 6 bases and the J gene lost 5 bases, with 19 bases spanning the gap. Looked up from germline, CDR1 is LNHDA and CDR2 is SQIVND (reference sequence). In DNA form, the CDR3 reads TGTGCCAGTAGGCCTCGGGACCGTCTCTTTTATGGCTACACCTTC. Encoded protein: CASRPRDRLFYGYTF. Filled out from reference TRBV19 and TRBJ1-2, the complete variable domain reads DGGITQSPKYLFRKEGQNVTLSCEQNLNHDAMYWYRQDPGQGLRLIYYSQIVNDFQKGDIAEGYSVSREKKESFPLTVTSAQKNPTAFYLCASRPRDRLFYGYTFGSGTRLTVV.

The chain employs TRBV20-1 and TRBJ1-1, with 9 bases lining up with TRBD1. The CDR3 covers 14 residues. CDR1 and CDR2 from the germline V gene are DFQATT and SNEGSKA (reference sequence). The V segment lost 6 bases and the J segment 0 bases; nucleotides outside the gene matches: 5. This CDR3 reads CSARQGGMNTEAFF. The CDR3 DNA reads TGCAGTGCAAGACAGGGGGGGATGAACACTGAAGCTTTCTTT.

The rearrangement uses TRBV24-1 and TRBJ2-1; a possible D gene is TRBD2 (5 bases). In germline, CDR1 is KGHDR, CDR2 SFDVKD. The CDR3 is made up of 13 amino acids. Trimming took off 3 bases at V and 9 bases at J, with 11 bases between the two ends. CDR3 protein: CATSDPLRGEQFF. The CDR3 DNA follows: TGTGCCACCAGTGATCCATTACGGGGTGAGCAGTTCTTC.

This clonotype was seen only a few times. The genes are TRBV12-3 or TRBV12-4 and TRBJ1-6; no clear D gene. Trimming left V 1 base short and J 7 bases short, with 17 bases between. There are 17 residues in the CDR3. CDR3 coding DNA: TGTGCCAGCAGTTTAGGTGAGGACCGGACGCTGAATTCACCCCTCCACTTT. Translation: CASSLGEDRTLNSPLHF.

The chain carries TRBV4-1 and TRBJ2-5; D unresolved. The ends were cut back, 2 bases at V and 2 bases at J, with 9 bases in the middle. Germline V gene sequence: CDR1 MGHRA, CDR2 YSYEKL. There are 14 residues in the CDR3. The CDR3 DNA follows: TGCGCCAGCAGCCAAACCTCGTCTCAAGAGACCCAGTACTTC. This encodes CASSQTSSQETQYF.

In this sample, this clonotype turned up many times. CDR3 region: CASSFAGGLYEQYF. CDR3 DNA sequence: TGTGCCAGCAGCTTCGCGGGGGGCCTCTACGAGCAGTACTTC. The chain joins TRBV7-2 to TRBJ2-7; 8 bases fit TRBD2. Germline assignment: CDR1 SGHTA and CDR2 FQGNSA. After removal of 3 bases from V and 3 bases from J, the junction contained 4 bases not matched to a gene. The CDR3 length is 14 residues.

This clonotype was picked up a small number of times. The V call is TRBV12-3 or TRBV12-4, the J call TRBJ1-1; 7 bases agree with TRBD1. With 2 bases clipped from V and 4 bases from J, the junction kept 4 bases outside the gene matches. The CDR3 consists of 14 residues. The CDR3, as DNA: TGTGCCAGCAGTTTATCAGGGGGGATCACTGAAGCTTTCTTT. Translating it yields CASSLSGGITEAFF.

This clonotype was counted many times. The chain uses TRBV12-3 or TRBV12-4 and TRBJ1-1; no clear D gene. This CDR3 is 15 amino acids long. V was pared by 3 bases and J by 0 bases, with 11 bases between. CDR3 region: CASSFNPTMNTEAFF. The CDR3, as DNA: TGTGCCAGCAGTTTTAATCCAACCATGAACACTGAAGCTTTCTTT.

This clonotype was picked up many times. The J gene is TRBJ1-2, the V gene TRBV7-9, with D unclear. Per the germline V gene, CDR1 is SEHNR and CDR2 is FQNEAQ (reference sequence). The germline V and J ends were trimmed by 1 base and 2 bases, with 8 bases remaining between them. This CDR3 has 14 residues. The CDR3 loop reads CASSLENVNYGYTF. The CDR3 nucleotides read TGTGCCAGCAGCTTAGAGAACGTCAACTATGGCTACACCTTC.

As concerns this clonotype: It may be a read error: a sequence one base away is much more abundant. The CDR3 here is CASSLPRADPISPLHF. The DNA of the CDR3 is TGTGCCAGCAGCCTCCCTCGGGCAGATCCGATATCACCCCTCCACTTT. This chain joins TRBV7-2 and TRBJ1-6; D ambiguous. The CDR3 has 16 amino acids. CDR1 is SGHTA and CDR2 is FQGNSA in the germline V gene. V was shortened by 5 bases and J by 10 bases, with 21 bases between the two germline ends.

The chain has TRBV14 and TRBJ2-1; maybe TRBD2 (7 bases). There are 15 residues in the CDR3. V was trimmed by 1 base and J by 8 bases, leaving 15 bases between them. The V gene's germline CDR1 is SGHDN and CDR2 FVKESK. CDR3 protein: CASSQGILRGHEQFF. CDR3 DNA sequence: TGTGCCAGCAGCCAAGGAATCCTGCGGGGGCATGAGCAGTTCTTC.

There are a few counts of this clonotype. The rearrangement joins TRBV20-1 to TRBJ1-2; D remains unclear. CDR3 size: 13 residues. V lost 0 bases, J lost 3 bases, and 8 bases lay in between. Germline assignment: CDR1 DFQATT and CDR2 SNEGSKA (reference sequence). The CDR3 is CSAREPRHYGYTF. In DNA form, the CDR3 reads TGCAGTGCTAGAGAGCCTCGGCACTATGGCTACACCTTC.

This clonotype was seen ten or more times. The chain carries TRBV6-1 and TRBJ2-1, with 8 bases lining up with TRBD1. The CDR3 covers 16 residues. V was clipped by 10 bases and J by 3 bases; unmatched bases: 14. The germline V gene encodes CDR1 MNHNS and CDR2 SASEGT. This CDR3 is CATHPGGNSGYNEQFF. The CDR3 region has the DNA TGTGCCACCCACCCAGGGGGCAACAGTGGCTACAATGAGCAGTTCTTC.